A single sample is the source of the 6 T cell receptor beta chains below, sequenced in a study of tumor and adjacent non-tumor tissue in lung cancer. The template was RNA from unsorted bulk tissue. Distant lung tissue was collected more than 3 cm away from the tumor edge. A modified ARM-PCR protocol with three rounds of nested PCR amplified TCRbeta. TCRdb used MiXCR to reprocess the multiplex PCR reads, holding one entry per CDR3 protein. The data contain some 100,000 distinct CDR3 sequences, about 62% of them singletons. Sequencing was done on a sample of distant non-tumor lung tissue. Receptors were obtained from a man younger than 40 with non-small cell lung cancer.

Comment on this clonotype: An end of the junction differs from the germline gene, which may be a read error. The chain couples TRBV7-9 to TRBJ2-3; D unresolved. Germline lookup yields CDR1 SEHNR and CDR2 FQNEAQ (reference sequence). The CDR3 covers 17 residues. The CDR3 reads CASSLVVADLSTDTQTF. CDR3 coding DNA: TGTGCCAGCAGCTTAGTGGTCGCGGACCTAAGCACAGATACGCAGACTTTT.

At least ten counts were recorded for this clonotype. J is TRBJ2-4 and V is TRBV24-1; D remains ambiguous. The germline V and J ends were trimmed by 8 bases and 0 bases, with 7 bases remaining between them. Looked up from germline, CDR1 is KGHDR and CDR2 is SFDVKD. This CDR3 has 13 residues. CDR3 coding DNA: TGTGCCACCACACAGCTAGCCAAAAACATTCAGTACTTC. Its translation is CATTQLAKNIQYF.

A remark on this clonotype: Here the CDR3 omits its conserved ending phenylalanine or tryptophan, so a read error is the likely source. This sequence joins TRBV6-5 and TRBJ2-7, with D tentatively TRBD1 (6 bases). Germline loops: CDR1 MNHEY, CDR2 SVGAGI. This CDR3 has 13 residues. V lost 8 bases and J lost 7, with 18 bases in between. The CDR3 spells CASRQGPMGEQYL. The CDR3 DNA reads TGTGCCAGCCGGCAGGGGCCCATGGGGGAGCAGTACTTA.

This clonotype was seen a handful of times. A much larger clone lies one base from this, so it may be a read error. This rearrangement joins TRBV12-3 or TRBV12-4 to TRBJ2-1; 7 nucleotides match TRBD2. The CDR3 consists of 12 residues. Trimming at V came to 7 bases and at J to 9 bases, leaving 6 bases not matched to a gene. CDR3: CASTPGGSEQFF. Written as DNA, the CDR3 is TGTGCCAGCACCCCCGGGGGGAGTGAGCAGTTCTTC.

Remarks on this clonotype: This could be a read error, since a much larger clone is one nucleotide away. This chain links TRBV5-4 with TRBJ2-5, with 8 bases matching TRBD2. The CDR3 contains 15 residues. Germline V lookup: CDR1 SGHNT, CDR2 YYREEE (reference sequence). CDR3 protein: CAISVTSGWQETQYF. The CDR3 DNA follows: TGTGCCATCAGCGTAACTAGCGGATGGCAAGAGACCCAGTACTTC. The complete variable domain, with remaining parts taken from reference TRBV5-4 and TRBJ2-5, reads ETGVTQSPTHLIKTRGQQVTLRCSSQSGHNTVSWYQQALGQGPQFIFQYYREEENGRGNFPPRFSGLQFPNYSSELNVNALELDDSALYLCAISVTSGWQETQYFGPGTRLLVL.

The V and J genes are TRBV11-2 and TRBJ2-1, with TRBD2 identical over 10 bases. Germline V gene lookup returns CDR1 SGHAT and CDR2 FQNNGV. After removal of 6 bases from V and 1 base from J, the junction contained 9 bases not matched to a gene. The CDR3 contains 17 residues. The CDR3 spells CASSHPSGRKSYNEQFF. The DNA of the CDR3 is TGTGCCAGCAGTCACCCTAGCGGGAGAAAGTCCTACAATGAGCAGTTCTTC.